This TCR beta chain comes out of a study of shared clonotypes between healthy human individuals. Findings and limits, study-wide: Incomplete sequencing of sorted subsets was indicated by rarefaction despite large depth. Clonotype sharing among donors was thought likely to change with sequencing depth.

When replicate PCRs were run on sorted subsets, they used 150 to 200 ng DNA, about 30,000 T cell genomes. The protocol was immunoSEQ multiplex PCR, while the TCRdb copy is restricted to in-frame clones and leaves out a portion. The sample consists of 150,000 to 200,000 clones, around 63% of them appearing once. A remark on this clone: Its antigen is currently unknown.

Sequenced input: memory CD4+ T cells sorted from blood. Subset of the sample: CD45RA-negative fraction. This clonotype was obtained from a man aged 25-45 years in good health.

The CDR3 reads CASSLFSSISYNEQFF. The DNA for the CDR3 is TGTGCCAGCAGCTTATTCTCATCAATCTCCTACAATGAGCAGTTCTTC. The chain has TRBV7-3 and TRBJ2-1; D is unclear. CDR1 SGHTA and CDR2 FQGTGA come from the germline V gene. Trimming removed 2 bases at V and 0 bases at J, with 11 bases between. This CDR3 contains 16 residues. Supplemented by reference TRBV7-3 and TRBJ2-1, the full variable domain reads GAGVSQTPSNKVTEKGKYVELRCDPISGHTALYWYRQSLGQGPEFLIYFQGTGAADDSGLPNDRFFAVRPEGSVSTLKIQRTERGDSAVYLCASSLFSSISYNEQFFGPGTRLTVL.